This TCR beta chain was captured by sequencing in a study of blood T cell repertoires in COVID-19. This clone was observed a handful of times. Repertoires were generated with immunoSEQ multiplex PCR, while TCRdb's copy carries only in-frame clones and drops some. The sample lists 490,000 or so clones; about nine tenths were seen once. V lost 7 bases and J lost 1, with 11 bases in between. The CDR3 has 13 residues. The germline V gene encodes CDR1 SGHNT and CDR2 YYREEE (reference sequence). The receptor was isolated from a woman aged 55-70 years who had recovered from COVID-19. Material: PBMCs or T cells enriched from blood (not recorded which). The chain links TRBV5-4 to TRBJ1-2; D gene unclear. CDR3 sequence reads: CASENGGNYGYTF. The CDR3 coding sequence is TGTGCCAGCGAGAACGGAGGTAACTATGGCTACACCTTC.